This TCR beta chain is from a study of identical twins. Study results and caveats: Fewer insertions were carried by abundant cord blood beta clonotypes, but none was seen in memory repertoires. Out-of-frame alpha sequences common to twins exhibited an excess of low generation probability. Zero-insertion results could be subject to partial confounding by invariant MAIT and iNKT cells.

The cDNA had a unique molecular identifier and a template-switch universal primer site. Each CDR3 protein is one row after TCRdb ran MiXCR on the 5' RACE reads. The table includes around 1.7 million distinct CDR3 sequences, under 35% detected once. This CDR3 spans 13 amino acids. V lost 2 bases and J lost 5, with 7 bases in between. Germline V CDR1 and CDR2: KGHSH, LQKENI. A remark on this clonotype: The antigen is undetermined.

This clonotype originated in a newborn girl in good health. The gene calls are TRBV18 and TRBJ2-4, with a possible D match to TRBD1 (6 bases). Sequencing input: cord blood. The CDR3 spells CASSPGGENIQYF. The CDR3 DNA reads as TGTGCCAGCTCACCAGGGGGCGAAAACATTCAGTACTTC.